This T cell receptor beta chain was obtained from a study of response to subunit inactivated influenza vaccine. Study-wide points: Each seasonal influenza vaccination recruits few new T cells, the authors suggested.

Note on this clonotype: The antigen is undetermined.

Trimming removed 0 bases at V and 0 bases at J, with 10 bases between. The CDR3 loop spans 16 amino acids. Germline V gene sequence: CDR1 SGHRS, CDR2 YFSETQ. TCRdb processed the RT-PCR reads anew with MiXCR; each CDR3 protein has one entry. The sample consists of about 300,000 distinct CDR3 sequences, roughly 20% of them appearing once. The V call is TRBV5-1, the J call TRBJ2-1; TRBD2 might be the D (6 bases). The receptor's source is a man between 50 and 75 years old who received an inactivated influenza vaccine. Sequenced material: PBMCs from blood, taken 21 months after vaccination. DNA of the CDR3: TGCGCCAGCAGCTTGGTAGGCGGGATCTCCTACAATGAGCAGTTCTTC. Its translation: CASSLVGGISYNEQFF.